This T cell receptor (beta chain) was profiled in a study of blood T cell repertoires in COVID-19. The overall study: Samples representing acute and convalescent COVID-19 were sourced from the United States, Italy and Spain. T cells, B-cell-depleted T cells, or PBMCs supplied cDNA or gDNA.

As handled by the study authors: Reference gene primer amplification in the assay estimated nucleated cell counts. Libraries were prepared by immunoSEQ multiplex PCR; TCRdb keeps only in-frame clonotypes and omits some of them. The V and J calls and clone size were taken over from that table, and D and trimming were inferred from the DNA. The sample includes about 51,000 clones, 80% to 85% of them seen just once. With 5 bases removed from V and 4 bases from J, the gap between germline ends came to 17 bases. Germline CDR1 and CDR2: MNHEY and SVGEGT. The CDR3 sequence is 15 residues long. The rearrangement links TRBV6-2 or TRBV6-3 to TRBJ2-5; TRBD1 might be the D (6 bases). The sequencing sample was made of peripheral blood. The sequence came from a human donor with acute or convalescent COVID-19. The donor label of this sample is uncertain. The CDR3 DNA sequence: TGTGCCAGCAGTCTCACACAGGGTGGCGCAGAGACCCAGTACTTC. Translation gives CASSLTQGGAETQYF.